These 17 T cell receptor beta chains were all obtained from the same sample, sequenced in a study of T cells in localized non-small cell lung cancer. The data were produced by immunoSEQ multiplex PCR, yet TCRdb's version contains in-frame clones alone and is incomplete. This repertoire shows 64,000 or so clones, about nine tenths found once; its top ten account for roughly 1.9%. Source: peripheral blood, taken before any cancer treatment. The receptor set was obtained from a woman aged 40-70 years with stage I lung adenocarcinoma.

The rearrangement joins TRBV2 to TRBJ2-7; TRBD1 matches 8 bases. V lost 6 bases and J lost 4; bases outside the gene matches: 8. The CDR3 has 14 amino acids. Germline lookup yields CDR1 SNHLY and CDR2 FYNNEI. The CDR3 sequence is CASRERTGTYEQYF. The CDR3 nucleotides are TGTGCCAGCAGAGAAAGGACAGGGACGTACGAGCAGTACTTC.

The J gene is TRBJ1-2, the V gene TRBV27; the D is unclear. V was shortened by 4 bases and J by 0 bases, with 12 bases between the two germline ends. The CDR3 totals 15 residues. CDR1 MNHEY and CDR2 SMNVEV come from the germline V gene (reference sequence). The CDR3 nucleotides are TGTGCCAGCAGTTCGTCCAAGATGACTAACTATGGCTACACCTTC. The encoded protein is CASSSSKMTNYGYTF.

V and J are TRBV19 and TRBJ1-3; D is unclear. Trimming stripped 6 bases from V and 2 bases from J, with 14 bases between. The CDR3 is made up of 15 amino acids. Germline CDR1 reads LNHDA; CDR2 reads SQIVND (reference sequence). The CDR3 region is CASSALSGPGNTIYF. CDR3 nucleotides: TGTGCCAGTAGCGCCCTTTCCGGCCCTGGAAACACCATATATTTT.

This clone appeared once. The chain recombines TRBV6-1 with TRBJ1-5; D not certain. V was trimmed by 1 base and J by 4 bases, leaving 8 bases between them. The germline gives CDR1 MNHNS, CDR2 SASEGT. The CDR3 spans 14 residues. CDR3 region: CASSEVWRNQPQHF. In DNA, the CDR3 is TGTGCCAGCAGTGAAGTATGGCGAAATCAGCCCCAGCATTTT.

V is TRBV11-2 and J is TRBJ2-3; weak D call: TRBD2 (7 bases). This CDR3 region has 14 residues. Germline V gene sequence: CDR1 SGHAT, CDR2 FQNNGV. The V end lost 2 bases, the J end lost 7 bases, and 13 bases lay between the germline ends. The CDR3 protein is CASSLRGGAYTQYF. The CDR3 DNA follows: TGTGCCAGCAGCTTACGAGGGGGGGCATATACGCAGTATTTT. Filled out from reference TRBV11-2 and TRBJ2-3, the complete variable domain reads EAGVAQSPRYKIIEKRQSVAFWCNPISGHATLYWYQQILGQGPKLLIQFQNNGVVDDSQLPKDRFSAERLKGVDSTLKIQPAKLEDSAVYLCASSLRGGAYTQYFGPGTRLTVL.

This rearrangement joins TRBV11-2 to TRBJ1-5; D possibly corresponds to TRBD1 (5 bases). V lost 3 bases and J lost 3, with 9 bases in between. The germline V gene encodes CDR1 SGHAT and CDR2 FQNNGV. The CDR3 has 14 amino acids. The CDR3 coding sequence is TGTGCCAGCAGCTTGGTACAGGTCAATCAGCCCCAGCATTTT. As protein: CASSLVQVNQPQHF.

The rearrangement uses TRBV10-1 and TRBJ2-7; the match to TRBD1 covers 7 bases. Trimming removed 4 bases from V and 10 bases from J; junction bases left unmatched: 10. From germline, CDR1 is WNHNN and CDR2 SYGVQD (reference sequence). The CDR3 runs to 13 residues. CDR3 coding DNA: TGCGCCAGCAGTGGGGCAATGGGACAGAGACAGTACTTC. This sequence encodes CASSGAMGQRQYF.

CDR3 DNA sequence: TGTGCCAGCAGTTTCTCTATTAGAGGGGACACTGAAGCTTTCTTT. As protein: CASSFSIRGDTEAFF. The genes are TRBV6-5 and TRBJ1-1, with D tentatively TRBD1 (5 bases). V was trimmed by 4 bases and J by 3 bases, leaving 15 bases between them. The germline V gene encodes CDR1 MNHEY and CDR2 SVGAGI. There are 15 residues in the CDR3.

The rearrangement links TRBV5-4 to TRBJ2-7, with 7 bases identical to TRBD2. CDR3 size: 14 residues. Trimming at V came to 4 bases and at J to 2 bases, leaving 6 bases not matched to a gene. Germline lookup yields CDR1 SGHNT and CDR2 YYREEE (reference sequence). The CDR3 DNA sequence: TGTGCCAGCAGCCCGGAGGGGAGGGCCTACGAGCAGTACTTC. Encoded protein: CASSPEGRAYEQYF.

Details on this clone: Its ends do not fully match the called genes, so a read error is possible. The chain couples TRBV7-7 to TRBJ1-5; D unclear. There are 13 residues in the CDR3. Germline V gene lookup returns CDR1 SSHAT and CDR2 FNYEAQ (reference sequence). The CDR3 spells CASSLAQEEPQHF. DNA for the CDR3: TGTGCTAGCAGCTTAGCTCAAGAAGAACCCCAGCATTTT.

V gene TRBV6-4 combines with J gene TRBJ2-3, with D unresolved. The CDR3 contains 13 residues. The ends were cut back, 2 bases at V and 0 bases at J, with 3 bases in the middle. The germline gives CDR1 MRHNA, CDR2 SNTAGT. DNA for the CDR3: TGTGCCAGCAGTGACCTGAGCACAGATACGCAGTATTTT. Translating it yields CASSDLSTDTQYF.

V and J are TRBV9 and TRBJ1-1; 11 bases align to TRBD1. This CDR3 is 16 amino acids long. From germline, CDR1 is SGDLS and CDR2 YYNGEE. After removal of 4 bases from V and 2 bases from J, the junction contained 7 bases not matched to a gene. CDR3 DNA sequence: TGTGCCAGCAGCTCCCGGGACAGGGGGATAAACACTGAAGCTTTCTTT. It codes for CASSSRDRGINTEAFF.

The rearrangement joins TRBV29-1 to TRBJ2-3; 8 bases are a match to TRBD1. Losses at the gene ends were 7 bases for V and 1 base for J; bases not matched to a gene: 7. In germline, CDR1 is SQVTM, CDR2 ANQGSEA. CDR3 length equals 14 residues. The CDR3 here is CSAEGTGGTDTQYF. The DNA of the CDR3 is TGCAGCGCAGAGGGGACAGGCGGCACAGATACGCAGTATTTT.

The chain couples TRBV30 to TRBJ2-1, with 10 nucleotides matching TRBD2. Germline V lookup: CDR1 GTSNPN, CDR2 SVGIG (reference sequence). The V and J ends lost 2 bases and 4 bases, in that order; junction bases with no gene match: 5. The CDR3 spans 15 residues. The CDR3 sequence: CAWSHTSGVYNEQFF. The DNA of the CDR3 is TGTGCCTGGAGTCACACTAGCGGGGTTTACAATGAGCAGTTCTTC.

The V call is TRBV5-1, the J call TRBJ2-3; 12 bases agree with TRBD2. Germline V gene data show CDR1 as SGHRS and CDR2 as YFSETQ. Trimming removed 4 bases from V and 5 bases from J; junction bases left unmatched: 5. This CDR3 is 15 amino acids long. The CDR3 region has the DNA TGCGCCAGCAGCCCCGGACTAGCGGGGAGAGATACGCAGTATTTT. Translated, it gives CASSPGLAGRDTQYF.

The chain recombines TRBV28 with TRBJ1-2; 11 bases are a match to TRBD1. From germline, CDR1 is MDHEN and CDR2 SYDVKM. The ends lost 4 bases at V and 5 bases at J; junction bases unmatched: 12. This CDR3 is built from 17 residues. CDR3 amino acids: CASSSASFGTGGYGYTF. The CDR3 DNA reads as TGTGCCAGCAGTTCTGCCTCCTTTGGGACAGGGGGATATGGCTACACCTTC.

In this sample, this clone turned up once. The chain links TRBV15 to TRBJ2-5; 7 positions match TRBD2. CDR3 length: 15 amino acids. Germline lookup yields CDR1 LNHNV and CDR2 YYDKDF (reference sequence). The V and J ends lost 5 bases and 5 bases, in that order; junction bases with no gene match: 11. The CDR3, as DNA: TGTGCCACCAGCCCTAGCGGCCTCCTGGGGGAGACCCAGTACTTC. Its translation: CATSPSGLLGETQYF.